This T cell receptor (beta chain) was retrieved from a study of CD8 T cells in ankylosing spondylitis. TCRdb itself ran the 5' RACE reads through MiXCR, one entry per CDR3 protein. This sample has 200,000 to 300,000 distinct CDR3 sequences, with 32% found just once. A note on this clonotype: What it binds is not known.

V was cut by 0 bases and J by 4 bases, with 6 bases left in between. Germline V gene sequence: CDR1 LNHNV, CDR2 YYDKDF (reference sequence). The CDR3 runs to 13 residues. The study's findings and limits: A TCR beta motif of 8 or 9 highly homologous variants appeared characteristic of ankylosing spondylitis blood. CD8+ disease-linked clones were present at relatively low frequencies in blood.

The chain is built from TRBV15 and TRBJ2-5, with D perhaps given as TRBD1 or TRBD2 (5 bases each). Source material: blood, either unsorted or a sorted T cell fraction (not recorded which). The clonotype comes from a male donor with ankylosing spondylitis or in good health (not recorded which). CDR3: CATSREGRETQYF. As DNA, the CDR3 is TGTGCCACCAGCAGAGAGGGACGAGAGACCCAGTACTTC.